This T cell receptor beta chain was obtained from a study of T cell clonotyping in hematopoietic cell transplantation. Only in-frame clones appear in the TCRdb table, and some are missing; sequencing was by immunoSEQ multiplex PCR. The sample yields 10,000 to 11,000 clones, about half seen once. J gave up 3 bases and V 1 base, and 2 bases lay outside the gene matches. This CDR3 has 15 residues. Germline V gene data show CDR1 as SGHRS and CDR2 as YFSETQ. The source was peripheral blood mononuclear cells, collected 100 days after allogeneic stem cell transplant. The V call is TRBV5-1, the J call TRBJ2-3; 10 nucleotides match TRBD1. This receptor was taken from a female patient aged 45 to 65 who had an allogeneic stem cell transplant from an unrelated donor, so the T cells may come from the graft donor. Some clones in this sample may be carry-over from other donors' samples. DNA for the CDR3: TGCGCCAGCAGCTTGTTGGGACAGGGGACAGATACGCAGTATTTT. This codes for CASSLLGQGTDTQYF.